This T cell receptor (beta chain) is from a study of PD-L1 blockade in urothelial cancer. As for the study in general: Bladder-origin urothelial cancer in males covered about 90% of the 29 patients.

The CDR3 has 15 residues. Germline assignment: CDR1 MDHEN and CDR2 SYDVKM. V lost 5 bases to trimming and J lost 7 bases, with 15 bases between them. Each PCR had synthetic TCR analog templates added to it as a spike-in. The repertoire was sequenced with immunoSEQ multiplex PCR; TCRdb's copy has only in-frame clones and lacks some. The sample carries 90,000 to 120,000 clones, approximately 85% recorded once. Samples were collected from each patient before treatment and during treatment. Each patient gave between 1 and 8 of them in total. This sequence originates from a man aged 50 or older with urothelial cancer. Sample: PBMCs, taken around atezolizumab (anti-PD-L1) treatment. V and J are TRBV28 and TRBJ1-6; no reliable D call. CDR3 region: CASSPSPGSNSPLHF. The CDR3 DNA is TGTGCCAGCAGTCCTTCCCCGGGGTCCAATTCACCCCTCCACTTT.